These 5 T cell receptor beta chains were sequenced from one sample in a study of OX40 agonist ivuxolimab in advanced cancers. Method: immunoSEQ multiplex PCR; TCRdb's copy keeps in-frame clones and lacks some. This repertoire shows 66,000 or so clones, roughly 87% found once; its top ten account for 2% to 2.5%. Sequencing used CD4+ or CD8+ T cells sorted from blood, obtained in a trial of the OX40 agonist ivuxolimab. The receptors here all came from an adult with an advanced solid tumor such as melanoma, head and neck, liver or kidney cancer.

This chain connects TRBV11-2 to TRBJ1-1, with 7 bases fitting TRBD1. The ends lost 4 bases at V and 1 base at J; junction bases unmatched: 3. The CDR3 length is 14 residues. Germline V gene data show CDR1 as SGHAT and CDR2 as FQNNGV. CDR3 DNA: TGTGCCAGCAGCTCACAGGGGCGGAACACTGAAGCTTTCTTT. Its translation is CASSSQGRNTEAFF.

The V gene is TRBV11-2, the J gene TRBJ2-7; D tentatively reads TRBD1 or TRBD2 (5 bases each). Germline CDR1 and CDR2: SGHAT and FQNNGV. CDR3 size: 18 residues. The V and J ends lost 0 bases and 2 bases respectively, with 20 bases between them. CDR3 residues: CASSLELAGTLVPYEQYF. DNA of the CDR3: TGTGCCAGCAGCTTAGAGCTGGCAGGGACCCTTGTTCCCTACGAGCAGTACTTC.

The chain links TRBV28 to TRBJ2-7, with D maybe TRBD2 (7 bases). Germline V gene data show CDR1 as MDHEN and CDR2 as SYDVKM. The germline V and J ends were trimmed by 11 bases and 4 bases, with 18 bases remaining between them. The CDR3 runs 13 residues. Written as DNA, the CDR3 is TGTGCCTCCTTGGGGGGGCCCACTTACGAGCAGTACTTC. Amino acids: CASLGGPTYEQYF.

This chain joins TRBV7-2 and TRBJ1-1; possibly TRBD1 for D (6 bases). V lost 5 bases to trimming and J lost 1 base, with 14 bases between them. The CDR3 is made up of 15 amino acids. The V gene's germline CDR1 is SGHTA and CDR2 FQGNSA. CDR3 region: CASSSWGRQNTEAFF. The CDR3 DNA reads TGTGCCAGCAGCAGCTGGGGGCGGCAGAACACTGAAGCTTTCTTT.

This clone turned up a few times. The J gene is TRBJ1-6, the V gene TRBV7-9, with 7 bases matching TRBD1. Germline V lookup: CDR1 SEHNR, CDR2 FQNEAQ (reference sequence). CDR3 length: 15 amino acids. V trimming: 3 bases; J trimming: 8 bases; junction bases outside the gene matches: 7. The CDR3 DNA sequence: TGTGCCAGCAGCTTGTCACAGGGGATTGATTCACCCCTCCACTTT. This codes for CASSLSQGIDSPLHF.